This T cell receptor beta chain is from a study of T cell repertoires in cytomegalovirus infection. The study, taken as a whole, reports: Totalled public TCR beta family frequency picked out people who carried CMV plus the relevant HLA.

In TCRdb, the reads were re-called with MiXCR into one record per CDR3 protein. This sample has fewer than 200,000 distinct CDR3 sequences, with approximately 19% found just once. The V end was cut by 5 bases, the J end by 0 bases, with 7 bases between. CDR1 and CDR2 from the germline V gene are SGHAT and FQNNGV. The CDR3 totals 13 residues. This clonotype has just a few counts. Its antigen is currently unknown. The sequenced material came from PBMCs. The origin of this receptor is a human donor in good health (CMV status not recorded). Some clones in this sample may be carry-over from other donors' samples. The V gene is TRBV11-2, the J gene TRBJ2-5; a possible D gene is TRBD2 (5 bases). CDR3 DNA: TGTGCCAGCAGCCCGGGATACCAAGAGACCCAGTACTTC. This gives the protein CASSPGYQETQYF.